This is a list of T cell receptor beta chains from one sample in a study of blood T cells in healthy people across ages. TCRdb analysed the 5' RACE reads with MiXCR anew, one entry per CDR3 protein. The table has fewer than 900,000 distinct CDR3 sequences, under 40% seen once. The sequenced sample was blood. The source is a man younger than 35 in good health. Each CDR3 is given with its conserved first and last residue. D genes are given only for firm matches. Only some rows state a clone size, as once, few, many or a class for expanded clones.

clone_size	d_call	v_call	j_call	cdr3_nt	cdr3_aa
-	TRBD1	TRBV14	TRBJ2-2	TGTGCCAGCAGCCAATCGGACAGGGCTCCCGGGGAGCTGTTTTTT	CASSQSDRAPGELFF
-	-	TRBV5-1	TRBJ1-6	TGCGCCAGCAGCTTGGAAGCGACAGGCTATAATTCACCCCTCCACTTT	CASSLEATGYNSPLHF
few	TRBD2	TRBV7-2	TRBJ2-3	TGTGCCAGCAGCTTAGTCGGGGGGGGCGTCACAGATACGCAGTATTTT	CASSLVGGGVTDTQYF
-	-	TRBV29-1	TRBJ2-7	TGCAGCGTTGACGAGGGTAGTAATGAGCAGTACTTC	CSVDEGSNEQYF
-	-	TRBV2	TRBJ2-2	TGTGCCAGCAGTGAGTCTGGGACCCGCGAACACACCGGGGAGCTGTTTTTT	CASSESGTREHTGELFF
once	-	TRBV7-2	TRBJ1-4	TGTGCCAGCAGCTTTTACGGTAACGAAAAACTGTTTTTT	CASSFYGNEKLFF
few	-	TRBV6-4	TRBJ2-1	TGTGCCAGCAGTGACGCAGCGGGCTCCTACAATGAGCAGTTCTTC	CASSDAAGSYNEQFF
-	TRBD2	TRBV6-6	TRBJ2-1	TGTGCCAGCAGTCACAAGCGGGGGGACTACAATGAGCAGTTCTTC	CASSHKRGDYNEQFF
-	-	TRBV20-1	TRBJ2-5	TGCAGTACCCGGAGGACTACAAAAGAGACCCAGTACTTC	CSTRRTTKETQYF
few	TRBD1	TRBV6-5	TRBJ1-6	TGTGCCAGCAGCCGTGACAGGGGGCCATATAATTCACCCCTCCACTTT	CASSRDRGPYNSPLHF
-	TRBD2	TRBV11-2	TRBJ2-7	TGTGCCAGCAGCCGGGGACTAGCGGGAGTGGTTGAGCAGTACTTC	CASSRGLAGVVEQYF
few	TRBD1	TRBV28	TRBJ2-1	TGTGCCAGCAGTTTTGGACAGGTCGGCTACAATGAGCAGTTCTTC	CASSFGQVGYNEQFF
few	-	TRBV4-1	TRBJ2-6	TGCGCCAGCAGCCAAGAGGCCATACCCTCTGGGGCCAACGTCCTGACTTTC	CASSQEAIPSGANVLTF
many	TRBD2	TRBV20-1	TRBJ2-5	TGCAGTGCTAGGTGGACTAGCGGGGGGGTGTATCAAGAGACCCAGTACTTC	CSARWTSGGVYQETQYF
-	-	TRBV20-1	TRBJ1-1	TGCAGTGCTAGACCGGGGACCGCCATGAACACTGAAGCTTTCTTT	CSARPGTAMNTEAFF
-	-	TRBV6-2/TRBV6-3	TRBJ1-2	TGTGCCGGCAGTTACGCGATTACCGGTGACGGCTACACCTTC	CAGSYAITGDGYTF
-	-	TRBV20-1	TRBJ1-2	TGCAGTGCGGCGGGAGGGCATGGCTACACCTTC	CSAAGGHGYTF
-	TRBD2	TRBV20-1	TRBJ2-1	TGCAGTGCTAGAGAGGGGGGCGCTAGCGGGGATAATGAGCAGTTCTTC	CSAREGGASGDNEQFF
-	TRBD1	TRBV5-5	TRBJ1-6	TGTGCCAGCAGTCTCCAGGGGGCTAGCCTTAATTCACCCCTCCACTTT	CASSLQGASLNSPLHF
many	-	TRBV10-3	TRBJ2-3	TGTGCCATCAGGGGTAGCGATCTCACAGATACGCAGTATTTT	CAIRGSDLTDTQYF
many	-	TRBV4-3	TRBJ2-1	TGCGCCAGCAGCCTTTCAGTTCTAGAGGCGTACAATGAGCAGTTCTTC	CASSLSVLEAYNEQFF
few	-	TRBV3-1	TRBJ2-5	TGTGCCAGCAGCCCCACGGCCGGAACGGAGACCCAGTACTTC	CASSPTAGTETQYF
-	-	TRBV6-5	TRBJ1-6	TGTGCCAGCAGTTACTCGATTGCCTATAATTCACCCCTCCACTTT	CASSYSIAYNSPLHF
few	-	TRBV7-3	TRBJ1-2	TGTGCCAGCAGCTTCGCCCGAGGGGAGGGCTACACCTTC	CASSFARGEGYTF
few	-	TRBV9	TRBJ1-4	TGTGCCAGCAGCGAGGGACTGAATGAAAAACTGTTTTTT	CASSEGLNEKLFF
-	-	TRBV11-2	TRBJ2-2	TGTGCCAGCAGCTTAGATTCCGACACCGGGGAGCTGTTTTTT	CASSLDSDTGELFF
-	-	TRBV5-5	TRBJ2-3	TGTGCCAGCAGCTTGGATCAGAGCACAGATACGCAGTATTTT	CASSLDQSTDTQYF